Sequencing of this TCR beta chain was carried out in a study of PD-1 blockade in classical Hodgkin lymphoma. The CDR3 length is 15 residues. The germline gives CDR1 SGHTA, CDR2 FQGTGA. The V end was cut by 5 bases, the J end by 5 bases, with 16 bases between. There was relapse after autologous stem cell transplantation in every patient, and there was variation in brentuximab vedotin exposure. Assay: immunoSEQ multiplex PCR; the TCRdb copy retains only in-frame clones and omits some. The sample contains thousands of clones, 80% to 90% of which appear only once. J is TRBJ2-1 and V is TRBV7-3; D may match TRBD1 or TRBD2 (5 bases each). This TCR came from a human donor with classical Hodgkin lymphoma. This material consisted of peripheral blood mononuclear cells (PBMCs), taken at baseline. This CDR3 is CASSPGAVLNNEQFF. CDR3 nucleotides: TGTGCCAGCAGCCCCGGGGCCGTCCTAAACAATGAGCAGTTCTTC.